These 26 T cell receptor beta chains were all obtained from the same sample, sequenced in a study of beta chain features in type 1 diabetes (dated by TCRdb to 2017 to 2018). The library was generated by the immunoSEQ multiplex PCR assay. The entire isolated RNA was reverse transcribed using the High Capacity cDNA Reverse Transcription Kit, and thus expressed TCRB transcripts were sequenced. TCRdb retrieved this table from immuneACCESS and kept in-frame rearrangements only. Not all clones are present; in checked studies, unresolved V genes account for under half, and no reason is known for the remainder. This sample has 400,000 to 450,000 clones in its table, and around 13% of those were observed once. Clones ranked in the top ten supply around 0.035% of the sample. Sequenced: naive CD4+ T cells from blood. What the cell subset or site label conveys for this sample: true naive CD4+ T cells. Receptors originate from a man aged 30 to 45 in good health.

This clone has ten or more counts. The chain links TRBV5-1 to TRBJ2-1; no definite D call. V shed 1 base and J shed 9 bases, with 8 bases lying between them. This CDR3 region has 12 residues. Germline assignment: CDR1 SGHRS and CDR2 YFSETQ. The DNA of the CDR3 is TGCGCCAGCAGCTTGTTGGGTTCTGAGCAGTTCTTC. This sequence encodes CASSLLGSEQFF.

This clone was found a few times. V gene TRBV7-2 combines with J gene TRBJ2-5, with 9 bases identical to TRBD2. The CDR3 is 17 residues long. Germline CDR1 reads SGHTA; CDR2 reads FQGNSA. Trimming cost V 3 bases and J 1 base; bases outside gene matches: 9. The DNA of the CDR3 is TGTGCCAGCAGCTTCGGTTCGACTAGCGGCCTCCAAGAGACCCAGTACTTC. This encodes CASSFGSTSGLQETQYF.

The CDR3: CASSSTGNYGYTF. The CDR3 coding sequence is TGCGCCAGCAGCTCAACAGGGAACTATGGCTACACCTTC. J is TRBJ1-2 and V is TRBV5-1; possible D gene TRBD1, 6 bases. The CDR3 loop spans 13 amino acids. V was cut by 3 bases and J by 2 bases, with 8 bases left in between. Germline CDR1 is SGHRS and CDR2 is YFSETQ. Filled out from reference TRBV5-1 and TRBJ1-2, the complete variable domain reads KAGVTQTPRYLIKTRGQQVTLSCSPISGHRSVSWYQQTPGQGLQFLFEYFSETQRNKGNFPGRFSGRQFSNSRSEMNVSTLELGDSALYLCASSSTGNYGYTFGSGTRLTVV.

This clone appeared many times. This rearrangement joins TRBV10-3 to TRBJ2-3; a possible D gene is TRBD1 (5 bases). The CDR3 runs 17 residues. Germline V lookup: CDR1 ENHRY, CDR2 SYGVKD. V lost 4 bases and J 0 bases, leaving 17 bases between the germline ends. The CDR3 loop is CAISAAFRAESTDTQYF. CDR3 coding DNA: TGTGCCATCAGTGCCGCTTTCAGGGCGGAGAGCACAGATACGCAGTATTTT.

This clone occurred a few times. CDR3 residues: CASSQEPGTGANVLTF. For the CDR3, the DNA is TGCGCCAGCAGCCAAGAACCGGGTACCGGGGCCAACGTCCTGACTTTC. This chain joins TRBV4-3 and TRBJ2-6; no firm D call. The CDR3 consists of 16 residues. V dropped 0 bases and J dropped 4 bases, with 10 bases sitting between them. Germline loops: CDR1 LGHNA, CDR2 YSLEER.

This clone appeared a few times. This chain joins TRBV19 and TRBJ2-3; D gene ambiguous. Looked up from germline, CDR1 is LNHDA and CDR2 is SQIVND (reference sequence). The V and J ends lost 4 bases and 2 bases respectively, with 10 bases between them. The CDR3 is 14 amino acids. CDR3 in DNA: TGTGCCAGTAGTAGTTTCCAAGCCACAGATACGCAGTATTTT. It encodes CASSSFQATDTQYF. The full variable domain, completed using reference TRBV19 and TRBJ2-3, is DGGITQSPKYLFRKEGQNVTLSCEQNLNHDAMYWYRQDPGQGLRLIYYSQIVNDFQKGDIAEGYSVSREKKESFPLTVTSAQKNPTAFYLCASSSFQATDTQYFGPGTRLTVL.

The V call is TRBV6-5, the J call TRBJ2-7, with a weak D call TRBD2 (7 bases). Trimming shortened V by 7 bases and J by 5 bases, and 18 bases separated the two germline ends. The CDR3 sequence is 14 residues long. In germline, CDR1 is MNHEY, CDR2 SVGAGI. The CDR3 DNA sequence: TGTGCCAGCAAACAGAACGGGGGGCGAGACGAGCAGTACTTC. As protein: CASKQNGGRDEQYF.

Remarks on this clone: Other nucleotide sequences from this sample produce the same CDR3. This sequence joins TRBV7-2 and TRBJ2-2; D unclear. CDR1 SGHTA and CDR2 FQGNSA come from the germline V gene. With 1 base removed from V and 0 bases from J, the gap between germline ends came to 6 bases. There are 15 residues in the CDR3. CDR3 sequence: CASSLVGANTGELFF. In DNA, the CDR3 is TGTGCCAGCAGCTTAGTCGGAGCGAACACCGGGGAGCTGTTTTTT. The full variable domain, rest sourced from reference TRBV7-2 and TRBJ2-2, is GAGVSQSPSNKVTEKGKDVELRCDPISGHTALYWYRQSLGQGLEFLIYFQGNSAPDKSGLPSDRFSAERTGGSVSTLTIQRTQQEDSAVYLCASSLVGANTGELFFGEGSRLTVL.

The chain has TRBV28 and TRBJ2-7; weak D call: TRBD1 (5 bases). CDR3 length equals 14 residues. Germline V gives CDR1 MDHEN, CDR2 SYDVKM. Trimming left V 11 bases short and J 1 base short, with 18 bases between. CDR3 protein: CAVYRYPISYEQYF. In nucleotides, the CDR3 is TGTGCCGTTTACAGGTACCCAATTTCCTACGAGCAGTACTTC. The full variable domain, its missing parts supplied by reference TRBV28 and TRBJ2-7, is DVKVTQSSRYLVKRTGEKVFLECVQDMDHENMFWYRQDPGLGLRLIYFSYDVKMKEKGDIPEGYSVSREKKERFSLILESASTNQTSMYLCAVYRYPISYEQYFGPGTRLTVT.

This clone has a handful of counts. This chain's CDR3 is CATSRGGRFLTF. CDR3 DNA sequence: TGTGCCACCAGCAGAGGGGGGCGCTTCCTGACTTTC. V is TRBV15 and J is TRBJ2-6; possible D gene TRBD1, 6 bases. The CDR3 sequence is 12 residues long. Deletions cut 1 base from V and 14 bases from J, with 9 bases between. Germline V gene lookup returns CDR1 LNHNV and CDR2 YYDKDF (reference sequence).

With respect to this clone: The same CDR3 arises from other DNA sequences in this sample as well. This chain uses TRBV4-3 with TRBJ2-7; D might be TRBD1 (6 bases). This CDR3 is built from 14 residues. The V gene's germline CDR1 is LGHNA and CDR2 YSLEER. V was trimmed by 0 bases and J by 4 bases, leaving 10 bases between them. CDR3 nucleotides: TGCGCCAGCAGCCAAGATCTAGGGGGTTACGAGCAGTACTTC. Translated: CASSQDLGGYEQYF.

A few counts support this clone. V gene TRBV23-1 combines with J gene TRBJ2-7; D is perhaps TRBD1 (5 bases). TRBV23-1 is an ORF, and what it does is uncertain. The CDR3 extends over 19 amino acids. V dropped 0 bases and J dropped 2 bases, with 23 bases sitting between them. The CDR3 sequence is CASSQSPRQGRDGAYEQYF. The CDR3 DNA reads TGCGCCAGCAGTCAATCTCCCAGGCAGGGAAGGGATGGAGCCTACGAGCAGTACTTC.

The chain couples TRBV7-2 to TRBJ2-3, with D perhaps matching TRBD1 (7 bases). Trimming removed 2 bases from V and 4 bases from J, with 19 bases in between. CDR1 SGHTA and CDR2 FQGNSA come from the germline V gene. CDR3 length equals 17 residues. CDR3 amino acids: CASSLMGTSTGADTQYF. CDR3 DNA sequence: TGTGCCAGCAGCTTAATGGGAACTAGCACAGGGGCAGATACGCAGTATTTT.

This clone was seen more than once but under ten times. This chain connects TRBV5-1 to TRBJ2-1; 12 nucleotides agree with TRBD2. This CDR3 is 21 amino acids long. V lost 3 bases, J lost 0 bases, and 16 bases stayed unmatched. Germline V CDR1 and CDR2: SGHRS, YFSETQ. The CDR3 here is CASSSLAGGRIPSSSYNEQFF. In nucleotides, the CDR3 is TGCGCCAGCAGCTCCCTAGCGGGAGGGCGAATTCCCAGTAGCTCCTACAATGAGCAGTTCTTC.

This clone was seen more than once but under ten times. The chain carries TRBV9 and TRBJ2-5; 8 bases line up with TRBD1. With 0 bases clipped from V and 4 bases from J, the junction kept 11 bases outside the gene matches. The CDR3 length is 17 residues. Germline CDR1 SGDLS, CDR2 YYNGEE. The CDR3 sequence is CASSVATGGRSRETQYF. The DNA of the CDR3 is TGTGCCAGCAGCGTAGCAACAGGGGGAAGGTCTCGAGAGACCCAGTACTTC. The full variable domain, in which reference TRBV9 and TRBJ2-5 provide the parts outside the CDR3, is DSGVTQTPKHLITATGQRVTLRCSPRSGDLSVYWYQQSLDQGLQFLIQYYNGEERAKGNILERFSAQQFPDLHSELNLSSLELGDSALYFCASSVATGGRSRETQYFGPGTRLLVL.

This chain uses TRBV30 with TRBJ2-2, with D unresolved. The V and J ends lost 1 base and 0 bases respectively, with 6 bases between them. This CDR3 has 14 amino acids. The germline V gene encodes CDR1 GTSNPN and CDR2 SVGIG (reference sequence). The CDR3 nucleotides read TGTGCCTGGAGTGGAATCCCGAACACCGGGGAGCTGTTTTTT. This codes for CAWSGIPNTGELFF.

The chain combines TRBV2 with TRBJ1-2; D may be TRBD1 (6 bases). Looked up from germline, CDR1 is SNHLY and CDR2 is FYNNEI. This CDR3 has 14 amino acids. Deletions cut 4 bases from V and 2 bases from J, with 11 bases between. This chain's CDR3 is CASSAVQGNYGYTF. The CDR3 nucleotides read TGTGCCAGCAGTGCCGTACAGGGAAACTATGGCTACACCTTC. The complete variable domain, with remaining parts taken from reference TRBV2 and TRBJ1-2, reads EPEVTQTPSHQVTQMGQEVILRCVPISNHLYFYWYRQILGQKVEFLVSFYNNEISEKSEIFDDQFSVERPDGSNFTLKIRSTKLEDSAMYFCASSAVQGNYGYTFGSGTRLTVV.

The chain employs TRBV19 and TRBJ2-1; D unclear. Trimming pared 3 bases from V and 8 bases from J, leaving 5 bases between. The CDR3 is 11 residues long. The germline V gene has CDR1 LNHDA and CDR2 SQIVND (reference sequence). CDR3 sequence reads: CASSIQDEQFF. CDR3 nucleotide sequence: TGTGCCAGTAGTATCCAAGATGAGCAGTTCTTC.

CDR3 coding DNA: TGCGCCAGCAGCCAAGAGAACCTCCAGGGGAATCAGCCCCAGCATTTT. Its protein product is CASSQENLQGNQPQHF. The rearrangement uses TRBV4-3 and TRBJ1-5, with TRBD1 as a possible D gene (6 bases). The CDR3 is 16 residues long. Per the germline V gene, CDR1 is LGHNA and CDR2 is YSLEER. V lost 0 bases, J lost 4 bases, and 13 bases lay in between.

The V and J genes are TRBV15 and TRBJ1-2, with D perhaps TRBD1 (5 bases). CDR3 size: 19 residues. Germline-derived CDR1 and CDR2 are LNHNV and YYDKDF (reference sequence). The V and J ends lost 2 bases and 8 bases respectively, with 30 bases between them. The CDR3 sequence: CATSRFPPGQSLAFGGYTF. In DNA, the CDR3 is TGTGCCACCAGCAGATTTCCCCCGGGGCAATCGCTCGCCTTCGGCGGCTACACCTTC.

This clone was observed a handful of times. The rearrangement uses TRBV5-1 and TRBJ2-7, with D tentatively TRBD1 (6 bases). From germline, CDR1 is SGHRS and CDR2 YFSETQ. Trimming cost V 6 bases and J 2 bases, with 12 bases left between them. This CDR3 has 13 residues. The CDR3 sequence is CASIIQGPYEQYF. The CDR3 DNA reads TGCGCCAGCATAATACAGGGACCCTACGAGCAGTACTTC.

The chain couples TRBV5-8 to TRBJ1-2; tentatively, D is TRBD1 (5 bases). This CDR3 is built from 15 residues. Trimming took 0 bases from V and 4 from J, leaving 13 bases between them. From germline, CDR1 is SGHTS and CDR2 YDEGEE. The CDR3 DNA reads as TGTGCCAGCAGCTTGGGTCAGGGCGGGAGCTATGGCTACACCTTC. Residues: CASSLGQGGSYGYTF. Combining the CDR3 with reference TRBV5-8 and TRBJ1-2 gives the whole variable domain EAGVTQSPTHLIKTRGQQATLRCSPISGHTSVYWYQQALGLGLQFLLWYDEGEERNRGNFPPRFSGRQFPNYSSELNVNALELEDSALYLCASSLGQGGSYGYTFGSGTRLTVV.

This chain joins TRBV6-1 and TRBJ2-7; 12 bases map to TRBD1. Germline V gives CDR1 MNHNS, CDR2 SASEGT. This CDR3 has 15 amino acids. V gave up 1 base and J gave up 7 bases; unmatched junction bases: 5. In DNA form, the CDR3 reads TGTGCCAGCAGTGAAGTGGGACAGGGGGCCTGGGAGCAGTACTTC. It specifies CASSEVGQGAWEQYF.

This clone was seen a few times. The rearrangement joins TRBV7-8 to TRBJ2-3, with D maybe TRBD2 (5 bases). Looked up from germline, CDR1 is SGHVS and CDR2 is FQNEAQ. V shed 1 base and J shed 0 bases, with 11 bases lying between them. This CDR3 comprises 16 residues. CDR3 in amino acids: CASSLVLGRSTDTQYF. The CDR3, as DNA: TGTGCCAGCAGCTTAGTTTTGGGGAGAAGCACAGATACGCAGTATTTT.

This clone showed up just a few times. This sequence joins TRBV9 and TRBJ1-6; a weak D match, TRBD1 (5 bases). The CDR3 is made up of 13 amino acids. CDR1 is SGDLS, CDR2 YYNGEE, per germline. V lost 3 bases to trimming and J lost 7 bases, with 8 bases between them. CDR3: CASSARQNSPLHF. CDR3 DNA sequence: TGTGCCAGCAGCGCCAGACAGAATTCACCCCTCCACTTT. Full variable domain (outside the CDR3, taken from reference TRBV9 and TRBJ1-6): DSGVTQTPKHLITATGQRVTLRCSPRSGDLSVYWYQQSLDQGLQFLIQYYNGEERAKGNILERFSAQQFPDLHSELNLSSLELGDSALYFCASSARQNSPLHFGNGTRLTVT.

This clone has only a few counts. This chain links TRBV30 with TRBJ2-4; D might be TRBD1 (8 bases). The CDR3 consists of 14 residues. Trimming removed 7 bases from V and 6 bases from J, with 19 bases in between. Per the germline V gene, CDR1 is GTSNPN and CDR2 is SVGIG (reference sequence). CDR3 DNA: TGTGCCTCTTGGGCAGGGGGCGGGGGAAACATTCAGTACTTC. It specifies CASWAGGGGNIQYF. Filled out from reference TRBV30 and TRBJ2-4, the complete variable domain reads SQTIHQWPATLVQPVGSPLSLECTVEGTSNPNLYWYRQAAGRGLQLLFYSVGIGQISSEVPQNLSASRPQDRQFILSSKKLLLSDSGFYLCASWAGGGGNIQYFGAGTRLSVL.